Below, one TCR beta chain is given with its context. The data derive from a study of blood T cell repertoires in COVID-19. Original handling: Amplification of reference gene primers was used by the study to estimate nucleated cell counts. The data were produced by immunoSEQ multiplex PCR, yet TCRdb's version contains in-frame clones alone and is incomplete. V, J and clone size are those of that table, while D and trimming were read from the DNA. The table has some 230,000 clones, around 81% seen once. This CDR3 comprises 13 residues. In germline, CDR1 is LNHNV, CDR2 YYDKDF (reference sequence). The germline V and J ends were trimmed by 8 bases and 4 bases, with 15 bases remaining between them.

The specimen was peripheral blood. This clonotype originated in a woman under 40 who had recovered from COVID-19. V gene TRBV15 combines with J gene TRBJ2-7, with D perhaps matching TRBD2 (7 bases). Here the CDR3 reads CATEQGGGYEQYF. In DNA, the CDR3 is TGTGCCACCGAACAGGGAGGGGGTTACGAGCAGTACTTC.